These 31 T cell receptor beta chains came from one sample sequenced in a study of cytomegalovirus exposure and HLA in healthy donors. Amplification used 60 Vbeta primers and 13 Jbeta primers. Produced via immunoSEQ multiplex PCR; TCRdb's table is partial and in-frame only. The sample gives 150,000 to 200,000 clones, 76% of which show up once; 2.5% to 3.5% is in the top ten. The sample comprised PBMCs. These receptors were collected from a male donor in good health and CMV-seronegative.

This clone was detected only a few times. The J gene is TRBJ2-5, the V gene TRBV11-2; no clear D gene. This CDR3 is 14 amino acids long. The germline V gene encodes CDR1 SGHAT and CDR2 FQNNGV. The V end was cut by 3 bases, the J end by 3 bases, with 11 bases between. CDR3 protein: CASSFWSMEETQYF. DNA for the CDR3: TGTGCCAGCAGCTTCTGGTCTATGGAAGAGACCCAGTACTTC. The full variable domain, rest sourced from reference TRBV11-2 and TRBJ2-5, is EAGVAQSPRYKIIEKRQSVAFWCNPISGHATLYWYQQILGQGPKLLIQFQNNGVVDDSQLPKDRFSAERLKGVDSTLKIQPAKLEDSAVYLCASSFWSMEETQYFGPGTRLLVL.

The chain carries TRBV7-8 and TRBJ2-1; 10 bases fit TRBD1. Germline-derived CDR1 and CDR2 are SGHVS and FQNEAQ. The length of the CDR3 is 14 residues. Germline trimming cut 5 bases from V and 3 bases from J; bases unmatched to any gene: 1. CDR3 sequence reads: CASSRDRGYNEQFF. CDR3 sequence (DNA): TGTGCCAGCAGCCGGGACAGGGGCTACAATGAGCAGTTCTTC.

The V gene is TRBV6-1, the J gene TRBJ2-1; 15 nucleotides match TRBD2. The CDR3 consists of 16 residues. V lost 4 bases to trimming and J lost 8 bases; unmatched junction nucleotides: 6. The germline gives CDR1 MNHNS, CDR2 SASEGT. The CDR3, as DNA: TGTGCCAGCAGTGTCAGGACTAGCGGGAGGGCCGATGAGCAGTTCTTC. Its translation is CASSVRTSGRADEQFF.

This chain links TRBV7-8 with TRBJ2-3; 13 bases align to TRBD2. This CDR3 contains 18 residues. With V trimmed by 5 bases and J by 5 bases, 13 bases remained unmatched. CDR1 and CDR2 (germline): SGHVS, FQNEAQ. The CDR3 DNA follows: TGTGCCAGCAGCCAACGTCGACTAGCGGGGGGCCGGGGAGATACGCAGTATTTT. Residues: CASSQRRLAGGRGDTQYF.

A note on this clone: One junction end does not reproduce the germline sequence, and a read error may be involved. CDR3 in DNA: TGTACCAGCAGCTACGAAATGGACAGGCACAATGAGCAGTTCTTC. This translates into CTSSYEMDRHNEQFF. The J gene is TRBJ2-1, the V gene TRBV7-9, with TRBD1 matching over 7 bases. This CDR3 has 15 residues. Per the germline V gene, CDR1 is SEHNR and CDR2 is FQNEAQ (reference sequence).

This chain connects TRBV2 to TRBJ1-5; the match to TRBD1 covers 10 bases. The CDR3 sequence is 14 residues long. The V segment lost 6 bases and the J segment 6 bases; nucleotides outside the gene matches: 5. Germline V gives CDR1 SNHLY, CDR2 FYNNEI. CDR3 residues: CASSVTGGGQPQHF. CDR3 sequence (DNA): TGTGCCAGCAGCGTGACAGGGGGCGGTCAGCCCCAGCATTTT. The entire variable domain, with the rest obtained from reference TRBV2 and TRBJ1-5, is as follows: EPEVTQTPSHQVTQMGQEVILRCVPISNHLYFYWYRQILGQKVEFLVSFYNNEISEKSEIFDDQFSVERPDGSNFTLKIRSTKLEDSAMYFCASSVTGGGQPQHFGDGTRLSIL.

The chain links TRBV4-3 to TRBJ2-3; 8 nucleotides align to TRBD1. Germline CDR1 and CDR2: LGHNA and YSLEER. The junction had 14 bases not matched to a gene; V was cut back by 1 base and J by 2 bases. The length of the CDR3 is 19 residues. The CDR3 DNA reads as TGCGCCAGCAGCCAAGCAAGGATATCGGACAGGGTGGCCACAGATACGCAGTATTTT. It codes for CASSQARISDRVATDTQYF.

This chain links TRBV7-8 with TRBJ2-2; D may be TRBD1 (6 bases). Trimming left V 4 bases short and J 6 bases short, with 18 bases between. This CDR3 region has 16 residues. In germline, CDR1 is SGHVS, CDR2 FQNEAQ. The CDR3 reads CASSSRRDIYPGELFF. The CDR3 nucleotides read TGTGCCAGCAGCTCCCGACGGGACATTTATCCCGGGGAGCTGTTTTTT.

The V gene is TRBV6-5, the J gene TRBJ1-3; 8 bases agree with TRBD1. The junction had 5 bases not matched to a gene; V was cut back by 2 bases and J by 2 bases. The CDR3 is 16 residues long. Germline V gene data show CDR1 as MNHEY and CDR2 as SVGAGI. CDR3 protein: CASSYASRGPGNTIYF. The CDR3, as DNA: TGTGCCAGCAGTTACGCGAGCAGGGGGCCTGGAAACACCATATATTTT.

V is TRBV5-1 and J is TRBJ2-5; 9 bases match TRBD1. V lost 5 bases, J lost 1 base, and 3 bases stayed unmatched. CDR1 and CDR2 (germline): SGHRS, YFSETQ. The CDR3 has 14 amino acids. The CDR3 loop reads CASSTTGGQETQYF. The CDR3, as DNA: TGCGCCAGCAGTACGACAGGGGGCCAAGAGACCCAGTACTTC.

This chain joins TRBV6-5 and TRBJ2-5; D unresolved. Matching the DNA end better, TRBJ2-7 makes the J call doubtful. CDR1 and CDR2 (germline): MNHEY, SVGAGI. The CDR3 loop spans 13 amino acids. The CDR3: CASSYDTSYEQYF. The CDR3 nucleotides are TGTGCCAGCAGTTACGACACCTCCTACGAGCAGTACTTC.

The chain uses TRBV6-6 and TRBJ2-7, with 10 bases fitting TRBD1. The CDR3 contains 16 residues. V shed 1 base, J shed 6 bases, and the junction held 9 bases outside the gene matches. Germline V lookup: CDR1 MNHNY, CDR2 SVGAGI (reference sequence). The CDR3 bases are TGTGCCAGCAGTTACTTTTGGACAGGGGGTAATTCCGAGCAGTACTTC. Its protein product is CASSYFWTGGNSEQYF.

The gene calls are TRBV19 and TRBJ2-2; no definite D call. This CDR3 is 13 amino acids long. Germline-derived CDR1 and CDR2 are LNHDA and SQIVND (reference sequence). Trimming removed 8 bases from V and 6 bases from J, with 13 bases in between. The DNA of the CDR3 is TGTGCCAGTCGCCCCCCCGCGGCCGGGGAGCTGTTTTTT. This translates into CASRPPAAGELFF.

The genes are TRBV7-9 and TRBJ2-7; 11 bases are shared with TRBD2. This CDR3 has 15 amino acids. Germline V CDR1 and CDR2: SEHNR, FQNEAQ (reference sequence). V was pared by 6 bases and J by 5 bases, with 9 bases of the junction left unmatched. CDR3 residues: CASRSFHSGRDEQYF. The CDR3 DNA reads as TGTGCCAGCAGGTCTTTTCATAGCGGGAGGGACGAGCAGTACTTC.

V gene TRBV2 combines with J gene TRBJ2-5, with D hard to call. The CDR3 extends over 12 amino acids. The germline V gene has CDR1 SNHLY and CDR2 FYNNEI. V shed 7 bases and J shed 0 bases, with 6 bases lying between them. The CDR3 nucleotides read TGTGCCAGCACCGCGTACCAAGAGACCCAGTACTTC. Amino acid sequence: CASTAYQETQYF.

V and J are TRBV7-9 and TRBJ2-2, with a tentative D call TRBD1 (6 bases). The CDR3 is made up of 15 amino acids. Trimming removed 3 bases from V and 0 bases from J, with 8 bases in between. Per the germline V gene, CDR1 is SEHNR and CDR2 is FQNEAQ (reference sequence). The CDR3 loop is CASSLGAANTGELFF. The CDR3 DNA follows: TGTGCCAGCAGCTTGGGGGCGGCGAACACCGGGGAGCTGTTTTTT. Looking up the rest from reference TRBV7-9 and TRBJ2-2 gives the full variable domain: DTGVSQNPRHKITKRGQNVTFRCDPISEHNRLYWYRQTLGQGPEFLTYFQNEAQLEKSRLLSDRFSAERPKGSFSTLEIQRTEQGDSAMYLCASSLGAANTGELFFGEGSRLTVL.

The V and J genes are TRBV2 and TRBJ2-7, with a possible D match to TRBD2 (5 bases). Trimming took 5 bases from V and 3 from J, leaving 8 bases between them. The germline gives CDR1 SNHLY, CDR2 FYNNEI. The CDR3 covers 12 residues. The CDR3 sequence: CASSLLDYEQYF. The CDR3 DNA is TGTGCCAGCAGTTTACTAGACTACGAGCAGTACTTC.

About this clone itself: A read error may produce the germline difference seen at one junction end. The V gene is TRBV28, the J gene TRBJ2-3; TRBD2 matches 7 bases. Per germline, CDR1 MDHEN and CDR2 SYDVKM. The CDR3 runs 15 residues. The CDR3 region is CASRDGGFRTDTQCF. CDR3 bases: TGTGCCAGCAGAGACGGGGGGTTCCGCACAGATACGCAGTGTTTT.

The gene calls are TRBV27 and TRBJ2-1; 8 nucleotides match TRBD1. Germline CDR1 reads MNHEY; CDR2 reads SMNVEV (reference sequence). The CDR3 consists of 15 residues. The V gene end was trimmed by 3 bases and the J gene end by 9 bases; junction bases not matched to a gene: 10. The CDR3 bases are TGTGCCAGCAGTTTTGTTGGACAGGGAGAGGGTGAGCAGTTCTTC. Translated: CASSFVGQGEGEQFF.

This rearrangement joins TRBV18 to TRBJ2-5; the match to TRBD1 covers 7 bases. V gave up 2 bases and J gave up 3 bases; unmatched junction bases: 3. This CDR3 is built from 14 residues. CDR1 and CDR2 from the germline V gene are KGHSH and LQKENI. CDR3 in DNA: TGTGCCAGCTCACCAGGAACAGGGGAAGAGACCCAGTACTTC. Translated, it gives CASSPGTGEETQYF. Full variable domain (outside the CDR3, taken from reference TRBV18 and TRBJ2-5): NAGVMQNPRHLVRRRGQEARLRCSPMKGHSHVYWYRQLPEEGLKFMVYLQKENIIDESGMPKERFSAEFPKEGPSILRIQQVVRGDSAAYFCASSPGTGEETQYFGPGTRLLVL.

The chain employs TRBV18 and TRBJ1-1; 10 bases are shared with TRBD1. Trimming at V came to 6 bases and at J to 3 bases, leaving 1 base not matched to a gene. The CDR3 extends over 13 amino acids. Per germline, CDR1 KGHSH and CDR2 LQKENI. In nucleotides, the CDR3 is TGTGCCAGCTCCGGGACAGGGGACACTGAAGCTTTCTTT. Amino acid sequence: CASSGTGDTEAFF.

V is TRBV19 and J is TRBJ2-1; a weak D match, TRBD1 (6 bases). The CDR3 has 13 amino acids. V was cut by 5 bases and J by 9 bases, with 14 bases left in between. Germline assignment: CDR1 LNHDA and CDR2 SQIVND (reference sequence). The CDR3 coding sequence is TGTGCCAGTAGTGGACAGATGAGGGGTGAGCAGTTCTTC. Translating gives CASSGQMRGEQFF.

The chain joins TRBV5-6 to TRBJ1-2, with a possible D match to TRBD1 (5 bases). V dropped 6 bases and J dropped 1 base, with 22 bases sitting between them. This CDR3 has 17 residues. The germline gives CDR1 SGHDT, CDR2 YYEEEE. CDR3 DNA: TGTGCCAGCACTCTGGGCAGGGTAGGTGGAGTTAACTATGGCTACACCTTC. Its protein is CASTLGRVGGVNYGYTF.

This clone has just a few counts. The chain carries TRBV7-2 and TRBJ2-7; TRBD2 matches at 9 bases. After removal of 5 bases from V and 3 bases from J, the junction contained 5 bases not matched to a gene. Germline V gene sequence: CDR1 SGHTA, CDR2 FQGNSA. The CDR3 is 14 amino acids. The CDR3 region is CASSGGLALYEQYF. The CDR3 DNA follows: TGTGCCAGCAGCGGCGGACTAGCGCTCTACGAGCAGTACTTC.

The chain combines TRBV4-3 with TRBJ2-3, with TRBD1 matching over 9 bases. The CDR3 totals 15 residues. Germline V CDR1 and CDR2: LGHNA, YSLEER. V was pared by 4 bases and J by 3 bases, with 5 bases of the junction left unmatched. CDR3 loop: CASSRGQGITDTQYF. CDR3 nucleotide sequence: TGCGCCAGCAGCCGTGGACAGGGGATTACAGATACGCAGTATTTT.

The J gene is TRBJ2-1, the V gene TRBV9; 7 positions match TRBD1. Per germline, CDR1 SGDLS and CDR2 YYNGEE. Losses at the gene ends were 4 bases for V and 0 bases for J; bases not matched to a gene: 10. This CDR3 region has 17 residues. The CDR3 DNA reads TGTGCCAGCAGCCCTCGGACAGGTATCCGCTCCTACAATGAGCAGTTCTTC. Protein product: CASSPRTGIRSYNEQFF.

The chain joins TRBV7-2 to TRBJ1-6; 7 nucleotides match TRBD1. The CDR3 is 15 amino acids. V lost 5 bases and J lost 8; bases outside the gene matches: 9. CDR1 SGHTA and CDR2 FQGNSA come from the germline V gene. CDR3 coding DNA: TGTGCCAGCAGCGCCCAGACAGGGAACTATTCACCCCTCCACTTT. Protein: CASSAQTGNYSPLHF.

V is TRBV19 and J is TRBJ1-5, with 9 bases lining up with TRBD1. Germline loops: CDR1 LNHDA, CDR2 SQIVND (reference sequence). J was trimmed by 5 bases and V by 1 base; bases with no gene match: 6. This CDR3 is built from 16 residues. The CDR3 DNA is TGTGCCAGTAGTATAGTAGATAACAGGGGGCATCAGCCCCAGCATTTT. Its protein product is CASSIVDNRGHQPQHF.

V is TRBV10-3 and J is TRBJ2-3; 10 bases are a match to TRBD1. The V gene end was trimmed by 9 bases and the J gene end by 1 base; junction bases not matched to a gene: 4. The CDR3 sequence is 14 residues long. Germline V gives CDR1 ENHRY, CDR2 SYGVKD. CDR3 sequence reads: CAITGTGGTDTQYF. As DNA, the CDR3 is TGTGCCATTACCGGGACAGGGGGCACAGATACGCAGTATTTT.

This chain joins TRBV5-4 and TRBJ2-5, with 9 bases aligning to TRBD2. V was clipped by 4 bases and J by 2 bases; unmatched bases: 6. Germline V lookup: CDR1 SGHNT, CDR2 YYREEE (reference sequence). The length of the CDR3 is 15 residues. CDR3 region: CASSRTSGFQETQYF. The CDR3 nucleotides read TGTGCCAGCAGCCGTACTAGCGGGTTTCAAGAGACCCAGTACTTC.

The chain recombines TRBV5-1 with TRBJ2-1; tentatively, D is TRBD2 (5 bases). The germline gives CDR1 SGHRS, CDR2 YFSETQ. The CDR3 extends over 16 amino acids. Between the trimmed V and J ends, which lost 0 bases and 0 bases, there was a span of 10 bases. This chain's CDR3 is CASSLVPSGSYNEQFF. CDR3 sequence (DNA): TGCGCCAGCAGCTTGGTCCCCAGCGGCTCCTACAATGAGCAGTTCTTC.